The T cell receptor (beta chain) under discussion was sequenced for a study of identical twins. The cDNA had a unique molecular identifier and a template-switch universal primer site. Via MiXCR, TCRdb re-called the 5' RACE reads, giving one row per CDR3 protein. This table has 640,000 or so distinct CDR3 sequences, 6.1% appearing once. Study outcomes and limitations: Abundant cord blood beta clonotypes carried fewer insertions; memory repertoires showed none. Part of the zero-insertion signal could reflect confounding by invariant MAIT and iNKT cells.

J lost 5 bases, V lost 3 bases, and 6 bases had no gene match. This CDR3 has 14 amino acids. Germline V gene data show CDR1 as SGHTA and CDR2 as FQGNSA. On this clonotype itself: Its antigen is not identified.

The sequence derives from a man younger than 30 in good health. Sequencing was done on a sample of naive T cells sorted from blood. This chain uses TRBV7-2 with TRBJ2-5, with TRBD1 matching over 7 bases. The CDR3 coding sequence is TGTGCCAGCAGCTTGGAACAGGGGAGTGAGACCCAGTACTTC. Amino acids: CASSLEQGSETQYF.